This T cell receptor (beta chain) originates from a study of multiple sclerosis patients with progressive multifocal leukoencephalopathy. This was a survey-level run. Method: immunoSEQ multiplex PCR; TCRdb's copy keeps in-frame clones and lacks some. The table records 25,000 to 35,000 clones, approximately 90% of them present only once. General study points: Most PML patients had lower entropy, suggesting less diverse TRB repertoires. At PML onset, no shared TRBV or TRBJ gene usage was seen.

Trimming left V 4 bases short and J 5 bases short, with 17 bases between. This CDR3 is built from 15 residues. CDR1 is SGHTA and CDR2 is FQGNSA in the germline V gene. This clone was seen only once. The antigen is undetermined. Time point noted: before natalizumab initiation. T0 refers to blood drawn before natalizumab was first infused. The TCR sequence derives from a human donor with multiple sclerosis. The chain is built from TRBV7-2 and TRBJ1-2; D may be TRBD1 (6 bases). Input material: PBMCs. CDR3 protein: CASSSPGAGGYGYTF. CDR3 DNA sequence: TGTGCCAGCAGCTCCCCGGGGGCAGGAGGGTATGGCTACACCTTC.